Presented here are 25 T cell receptor beta chains from one specimen sequenced in a study of blood T cell repertoires in COVID-19. This table comes from immunoSEQ multiplex PCR, and its TCRdb copy is limited to in-frame clones, with some not included. The data show over 90,000 clones, with about 90% seen just once and less than 4.5% held by the top ten. The specimen sequenced was peripheral blood. These receptors all stem from a man aged 18 to 29 with acute or convalescent COVID-19.

The chain recombines TRBV6-1 with TRBJ2-7, with a possible D match to TRBD1 (5 bases). Per germline, CDR1 MNHNS and CDR2 SASEGT. The CDR3 has 15 amino acids. V was trimmed by 1 base and J by 4 bases, leaving 14 bases between them. The CDR3 nucleotides read TGTGCCAGCAGTGAAGGGGCAGGGCTACTTTACGAGCAGTACTTC. Its translation: CASSEGAGLLYEQYF.

The CDR3 nucleotides read TGTGCCTGGATACCCCGGGACAGAAAAAATGAAAAACTGTTTTTT. This codes for CAWIPRDRKNEKLFF. The chain uses TRBV30 and TRBJ1-4; 7 positions match TRBD1. V lost 4 bases and J lost 5; bases outside the gene matches: 10. The CDR3 contains 15 residues. In germline, CDR1 is GTSNPN, CDR2 SVGIG (reference sequence). The full variable domain, with the rest looked up from reference TRBV30 and TRBJ1-4, is SQTIHQWPATLVQPVGSPLSLECTVEGTSNPNLYWYRQAAGRGLQLLFYSVGIGQISSEVPQNLSASRPQDRQFILSSKKLLLSDSGFYLCAWIPRDRKNEKLFFGSGTQLSVL.

This chain uses TRBV19 with TRBJ2-5; TRBD2 might be the D (6 bases). The CDR3 has 12 amino acids. Germline values: CDR1 LNHDA, CDR2 SQIVND (reference sequence). Trimming left V 5 bases short and J 5 bases short, with 9 bases between. CDR3 residues: CASSLRGETQYF. The CDR3 region has the DNA TGTGCCAGTAGTCTCCGGGGGGAGACCCAGTACTTC.

This clone was detected once. The genes are TRBV25-1 and TRBJ2-3, with 11 bases identical to TRBD2. In germline, CDR1 is MGHDK, CDR2 SYGVNS. The trim removed 4 bases at V and 2 bases at J, leaving 8 bases unmatched. This CDR3 spans 17 amino acids. CDR3 protein: CASSVPRLAGTTDTQYF. The DNA for the CDR3 is TGTGCCAGCAGTGTCCCCAGACTAGCGGGGACCACAGATACGCAGTATTTT.

The rearrangement links TRBV19 to TRBJ2-5, with TRBD2 as a possible D gene (6 bases). CDR3 length: 13 amino acids. V gave up 3 bases and J gave up 7 bases, with 12 bases separating them. Germline assignment: CDR1 LNHDA and CDR2 SQIVND (reference sequence). CDR3: CASSIQEGSTQYF. The CDR3 DNA follows: TGTGCCAGTAGTATTCAGGAGGGATCGACCCAGTACTTC.

The chain employs TRBV18 and TRBJ1-1; 10 nucleotides line up with TRBD1. V shed 2 bases, J shed 3 bases, and the junction held 6 bases outside the gene matches. The CDR3 has 16 amino acids. Germline CDR1 is KGHSH and CDR2 is LQKENI. The CDR3 DNA follows: TGTGCCAGCTCACCAAGGACAGGGGGAAAAGACACTGAAGCTTTCTTT. It codes for CASSPRTGGKDTEAFF.

The chain recombines TRBV2 with TRBJ1-1, with a tentative D call TRBD1 (6 bases). The V end was cut by 2 bases, the J end by 7 bases, with 11 bases between. The CDR3 extends over 13 amino acids. Germline V lookup: CDR1 SNHLY, CDR2 FYNNEI. For the CDR3, the DNA is TGTGCCAGCAGTGAACCGACACAGGGTGAAGCTTTCTTT. Amino acid sequence: CASSEPTQGEAFF. Using reference TRBV2 and TRBJ1-1 for the parts outside the CDR3, the full variable domain is EPEVTQTPSHQVTQMGQEVILRCVPISNHLYFYWYRQILGQKVEFLVSFYNNEISEKSEIFDDQFSVERPDGSNFTLKIRSTKLEDSAMYFCASSEPTQGEAFFGQGTRLTVV.

This chain connects TRBV3-1 (or the pseudogene TRBV3-2) to TRBJ1-1, with a tentative D call TRBD1 (5 bases). CDR1 is LGHDT and CDR2 is YNNKEL in the germline V gene (reference sequence). V shed 6 bases and J shed 0 bases, with 11 bases lying between them. The CDR3 runs to 14 residues. The CDR3 DNA follows: TGTGCCAGCAGGACCCAGGGCATGAACACTGAAGCTTTCTTT. This translates into CASRTQGMNTEAFF.

The rearrangement links TRBV29-1 to TRBJ1-2; TRBD1 might be the D (5 bases). The germline V and J ends were trimmed by 4 bases and 2 bases, with 14 bases remaining between them. The CDR3 length is 14 residues. CDR1 SQVTM and CDR2 ANQGSEA come from the germline V gene. The CDR3: CSVVGAGRNYGYTF. The DNA of the CDR3 is TGCAGCGTTGTGGGCGCAGGGAGGAACTATGGCTACACCTTC.

The genes are TRBV2 and TRBJ1-4, with 11 bases aligning to TRBD1. The CDR3 covers 15 residues. CDR1 is SNHLY, CDR2 FYNNEI, per germline. The V and J ends lost 4 bases and 3 bases, in that order; junction bases with no gene match: 1. The CDR3 protein is CASSGDRGSNEKLFF. As DNA, the CDR3 is TGTGCCAGCAGTGGGGACAGGGGGTCTAATGAAAAACTGTTTTTT.

The V gene is TRBV18, the J gene TRBJ1-1, with a weak D call TRBD1 (5 bases). V shed 3 bases and J shed 4 bases, with 21 bases lying between them. The CDR3 totals 17 residues. Germline-derived CDR1 and CDR2 are KGHSH and LQKENI. For the CDR3, the DNA is TGTGCCAGCTCACCCTTCCAACTCGACAGAGGCGGCACTGAAGCTTTCTTT. This codes for CASSPFQLDRGGTEAFF.

The chain uses TRBV10-1 and TRBJ2-7, with D possibly matching TRBD1 (5 bases). V shed 3 bases and J shed 2 bases, with 14 bases lying between them. This CDR3 contains 15 residues. Per the germline V gene, CDR1 is WNHNN and CDR2 is SYGVQD (reference sequence). CDR3 nucleotide sequence: TGCGCCAGCAGTGAAGCAGGGCGCACACCCTACGAGCAGTACTTC. This translates into CASSEAGRTPYEQYF.

The rearrangement uses TRBV19 and TRBJ2-2; 7 bases fit TRBD1. CDR3 length equals 15 residues. Germline CDR1 LNHDA, CDR2 SQIVND (reference sequence). Trimming removed 6 bases from V and 6 bases from J; junction bases left unmatched: 10. The CDR3 region has the DNA TGTGCCAGTAGCCCCAGACAGGGTCGGCCCGGGGAGCTGTTTTTT. It is translated as CASSPRQGRPGELFF.

The chain uses TRBV5-6 and TRBJ2-7; 13 positions match TRBD2. CDR1 and CDR2 from the germline V gene are SGHDT and YYEEEE. This CDR3 comprises 17 residues. After removal of 0 bases from V and 1 base from J, the junction contained 4 bases not matched to a gene. CDR3 nucleotide sequence: TGTGCCAGCAGCTTGGGACTAGCGGGAGGCGCTTCCTACGAGCAGTACTTC. The encoded protein is CASSLGLAGGASYEQYF.

The chain combines TRBV7-9 with TRBJ1-1, with D hard to call. The CDR3 covers 12 residues. In germline, CDR1 is SEHNR, CDR2 FQNEAQ (reference sequence). Trimming removed 4 bases at V and 7 bases at J, with 10 bases between. The chain's CDR3 is CASSSQSGEAFF. The DNA for the CDR3 is TGTGCCAGCAGCTCCCAGTCAGGTGAAGCTTTCTTT.

Notes on this clone: The CDR3 ends on some other residue instead of the conserved phenylalanine or tryptophan, so this is likely a read error. No DNA is shown, since the ends of the CDR3 on it are uncertain; the CDR3 is the one TCRdb lists. This chain joins TRBV5-4 and TRBJ2-3; the table gives TRBD2 as D, unverified against the DNA. The V gene's germline CDR1 is SGHNT and CDR2 YYREEE (reference sequence). From its first to its last residue, the CDR3 has 12 amino acids. The CDR3 region is CASSSPWTRVLV.

The chain uses TRBV5-1 and TRBJ2-1; 12 nucleotides agree with TRBD2. Germline-derived CDR1 and CDR2 are SGHRS and YFSETQ. V was clipped by 1 base and J by 7 bases; unmatched bases: 12. CDR3 size: 18 residues. CDR3 sequence: CASSLTLAGGRFDNEQFF. The CDR3 DNA is TGCGCCAGCAGCTTGACACTAGCGGGAGGTAGGTTCGATAATGAGCAGTTCTTC.

V gene TRBV5-1 combines with J gene TRBJ1-3; D is uncertain. The germline V gene encodes CDR1 SGHRS and CDR2 YFSETQ. Trimming removed 0 bases from V and 7 bases from J, with 14 bases in between. This CDR3 spans 15 amino acids. DNA of the CDR3: TGCGCCAGCAGCTTGGTGAGCGACGGATTTAACACCATATATTTT. Its protein is CASSLVSDGFNTIYF.

This rearrangement joins TRBV15 to TRBJ2-7, with D possibly matching TRBD2 (6 bases). This CDR3 contains 16 residues. V lost 0 bases, J lost 7 bases, and 19 bases lay in between. The germline V gene encodes CDR1 LNHNV and CDR2 YYDKDF (reference sequence). CDR3 amino acids: CATSRDRGTSKGEQYF. For the CDR3, the DNA is TGTGCCACCAGCAGAGATCGGGGGACGTCAAAGGGGGAGCAGTACTTC.

The J gene is TRBJ2-2, the V gene TRBV6-4, with 8 bases identical to TRBD1. Trimming removed 5 bases from V and 4 bases from J; junction bases left unmatched: 3. The CDR3 is 14 residues long. Germline CDR1 reads MRHNA; CDR2 reads SNTAGT. CDR3 in amino acids: CASSLDRATGELFF. DNA of the CDR3: TGTGCCAGCAGTCTGGACAGGGCCACCGGGGAGCTGTTTTTT.

V and J are TRBV3-1 (or the pseudogene TRBV3-2) and TRBJ1-1, with D perhaps matching TRBD1 (5 bases). Trimming took 4 bases from V and 1 from J, leaving 13 bases between them. The germline gives CDR1 LGHDT, CDR2 YNNKEL (reference sequence). CDR3 length equals 15 residues. CDR3: CASSPATGPNTEAFF. The DNA for the CDR3 is TGTGCCAGCAGCCCAGCCACAGGACCGAACACTGAAGCTTTCTTT.

The genes are TRBV6-6 and TRBJ2-3; 7 bases line up with TRBD2. J was trimmed by 1 base and V by 3 bases; bases with no gene match: 7. Germline loops: CDR1 MNHNY, CDR2 SVGAGI (reference sequence). The CDR3 runs to 16 residues. CDR3 nucleotides: TGTGCCAGCAGTTATGGGGGAGCGGGACGCACAGATACGCAGTATTTT. It yields the protein CASSYGGAGRTDTQYF.

The chain combines TRBV30 with TRBJ1-6, with D hard to call. This CDR3 comprises 14 residues. V lost 0 bases, J lost 11 bases, and 14 bases lay in between. CDR1 and CDR2 (germline): GTSNPN, SVGIG (reference sequence). CDR3 bases: TGTGCCTGGAGTGTGGCCGGGGTGAGGGCACCCCTCCACTTT. Protein product: CAWSVAGVRAPLHF.

The chain has TRBV24-1 and TRBJ1-5; no firm D call. Germline assignment: CDR1 KGHDR and CDR2 SFDVKD. Trimming took 5 bases from V and 4 from J, leaving 5 bases between them. The CDR3 is 12 residues long. DNA of the CDR3: TGTGCCACCAGTGGTCCTAATCAGCCCCAGCATTTT. It codes for CATSGPNQPQHF.

The chain carries TRBV27 and TRBJ1-1; D is ambiguous. The CDR3 length is 13 residues. The ends were cut back, 2 bases at V and 1 base at J, with 5 bases in the middle. Germline CDR1 reads MNHEY; CDR2 reads SMNVEV (reference sequence). This chain's CDR3 is CASSLAENTEAFF. The DNA for the CDR3 is TGTGCCAGCAGTTTAGCGGAGAACACTGAAGCTTTCTTT.